One and the same sample provided the 17 T cell receptor beta chains below, sequenced in a study of T cell clonality in common variable immunodeficiency. TCRdb keeps only in-frame clones here, not all; method: immunoSEQ multiplex PCR. This table holds about 60,000 clones with no singletons; the top ten claim more than 1.5%. Sequenced material: peripheral blood mononuclear cells. These receptor sequences come from a person aged 18 to 75 in good health.

This clone was seen at least ten times. The CDR3 end is not reached by the read, which stops 3 residues before it; the germline J gene fills it in. This chain uses TRBV2 with TRBJ2-1; 8 bases agree with TRBD2. V was pared by 3 bases and J by 8 bases, with 9 bases of the junction left unmatched. The CDR3 covers 15 residues. Germline CDR1 reads SNHLY; CDR2 reads FYNNEI. The DNA read from the CDR3 is TGTGCCAGCAGTGATGAAGCGGGAGCTTTCCATGAG. It is translated as CASSDEAGAFHE. The entire CDR3 protein reads CASSDEAGAFHEQFF.

This clone was seen ten or more times. The CDR3 loop reads CASSRDRGNEKLFF. CDR3 DNA, as far as it was read: TGTGCCAGCAGTAGGGACAGGGGAAATGAAAAA. The genes are TRBV2 and TRBJ1-4; 10 bases are a match to TRBD1. Sequencing ends 3 residues short of the CDR3 end; the germline J gene provides the rest. Trimming removed 5 bases from V and 5 bases from J; junction bases left unmatched: 2. Germline V gene lookup returns CDR1 SNHLY and CDR2 FYNNEI. The CDR3 has 14 residues.

This clone was detected ten times or more. The CDR3 is cut off 3 residues early in the read; its end comes from the germline J gene. The chain uses TRBV20-1 and TRBJ1-2; 9 bases are shared with TRBD1. The CDR3 consists of 13 residues. CDR1 DFQATT and CDR2 SNEGSKA come from the germline V gene (reference sequence). The part of the CDR3 DNA that was read is TGCAGTGCGGGACAGGGAACCCCGGGGGGC. Amino acids: CSAGQGTPGG. The full CDR3 protein reads CSAGQGTPGGYTF.

This clone was seen at least ten times. The missing CDR3 end, 3 residues past where the read stops, is filled in from the germline J gene. The gene calls are TRBV5-1 and TRBJ1-1; 7 bases agree with TRBD1. There are 16 residues in the CDR3. Germline CDR1 is SGHRS and CDR2 is YFSETQ. Losses at the gene ends were 4 bases for V and 0 bases for J; bases not matched to a gene: 9. The part of the CDR3 DNA that was read is TGCGCCAGCAGCCCTGAGGGGACAGCCTTGAACACTGAA. Protein product: CASSPEGTALNTE. The whole CDR3 protein is CASSPEGTALNTEAFF. The variable domain in full, with the rest retrieved from reference TRBV5-1 and TRBJ1-1, is KAGVTQTPRYLIKTRGQQVTLSCSPISGHRSVSWYQQTPGQGLQFLFEYFSETQRNKGNFPGRFSGRQFSNSRSEMNVSTLELGDSALYLCASSPEGTALNTEAFFGQGTRLTVV.

Ten or more counts support this clone. The sequenced fragment ends 3 residues before the CDR3 boundary, so the rest is inferred from the germline J gene. The V gene is TRBV10-2, the J gene TRBJ2-5; a possible D gene is TRBD2 (6 bases). This CDR3 region has 15 residues. The V gene lost 6 bases and the J gene lost 4 bases, with 18 bases spanning the gap. Germline assignment: CDR1 WSHSY and CDR2 SAAADI. The part of the CDR3 DNA that was read is TGCGCCAGCAGGCCAGGCGTCGGGGGTATAGAGACC. The encoded protein is CASRPGVGGIET. The whole CDR3 reads CASRPGVGGIETQYF.

There are many counts of this clone. The read ends 3 residues shy of where the CDR3 ends; the end is completed using the germline J gene. This rearrangement joins TRBV28 to TRBJ1-4; TRBD1 matches 7 bases. The length of the CDR3 is 17 residues. V lost 1 base to trimming and J lost 6 bases; unmatched junction nucleotides: 11. The germline V gene has CDR1 MDHEN and CDR2 SYDVKM. CDR3 sequence: CASSLLAGGKGYEKLFF. The CDR3 bases that were read are TGTGCCAGCAGTTTATTGGCAGGGGGTAAGGGTTATGAAAAA.

This clone was recorded at least ten times. Read coverage stops 3 residues before the CDR3 terminus; the germline J gene supplies the remainder. The rearrangement links TRBV18 to TRBJ1-1, with 9 bases aligning to TRBD1. CDR1 and CDR2 (germline): KGHSH, LQKENI. The V and J ends lost 3 bases and 2 bases, in that order; junction bases with no gene match: 1. The CDR3 contains 14 residues. CDR3 DNA, as far as it was read: TGTGCCAGCTCACCGACAGGGGGTAACACTGAA. Translated, it gives CASSPTGGNTE. The CDR3 in full is CASSPTGGNTEAFF. The full variable domain, completed using reference TRBV18 and TRBJ1-1, is NAGVMQNPRHLVRRRGQEARLRCSPMKGHSHVYWYRQLPEEGLKFMVYLQKENIIDESGMPKERFSAEFPKEGPSILRIQQVVRGDSAAYFCASSPTGGNTEAFFGQGTRLTVV.

This clone was counted at least ten times. The read gets to within 3 residues of the CDR3 end, and the germline J gene fills in the rest. The same CDR3 arises from other DNA sequences in this sample as well. The chain combines TRBV20-1 with TRBJ2-4, with TRBD2 matching over 10 bases. This CDR3 spans 15 amino acids. Germline V CDR1 and CDR2: DFQATT, SNEGSKA (reference sequence). V shed 0 bases and J 7 bases; nucleotides not matched to a gene: 6. This CDR3 is CSARDGLAGDNIQYF. Partial CDR3 DNA: TGCAGTGCTAGAGATGGGCTAGCGGGGGATAACATT.

This clone showed up many times. The CDR3 end lies 3 residues beyond the end of the read and is filled in from the germline J gene. The chain has TRBV2 and TRBJ2-3; 9 bases align to TRBD2. V gave up 4 bases and J gave up 1 base; unmatched junction bases: 0. This CDR3 contains 14 residues. The germline V gene encodes CDR1 SNHLY and CDR2 FYNNEI. CDR3 DNA, as far as it was read: TGTGCCAGCAGTGGGACTAGCGGCACAGATACG. This codes for CASSGTSGTDT. In full, the CDR3 is CASSGTSGTDTQYF. Combining the CDR3 with reference TRBV2 and TRBJ2-3 gives the whole variable domain EPEVTQTPSHQVTQMGQEVILRCVPISNHLYFYWYRQILGQKVEFLVSFYNNEISEKSEIFDDQFSVERPDGSNFTLKIRSTKLEDSAMYFCASSGTSGTDTQYFGPGTRLTVL.

In this sample, this clone turned up many times. The read ends 3 residues early relative to the CDR3; the germline J gene fills the gap. The genes are TRBV28 and TRBJ2-7; possibly TRBD1 for D (6 bases). The CDR3 length is 15 residues. In germline, CDR1 is MDHEN, CDR2 SYDVKM. Trimming pared 1 base from V and 0 bases from J, leaving 10 bases between. Incomplete CDR3 DNA: TGTGCCAGCAGTTTATTAGGGGGAAGCTCCTACGAG. Its protein is CASSLLGGSSYE. The whole CDR3 sequence is CASSLLGGSSYEQYF. Full variable domain (remainder filled in from reference TRBV28 and TRBJ2-7): DVKVTQSSRYLVKRTGEKVFLECVQDMDHENMFWYRQDPGLGLRLIYFSYDVKMKEKGDIPEGYSVSREKKERFSLILESASTNQTSMYLCASSLLGGSSYEQYFGPGTRLTVT.

This clone was counted at least ten times. The sequenced fragment ends 3 residues before the CDR3 boundary, so the rest is inferred from the germline J gene. The chain links TRBV4-1 to TRBJ2-3; 7 nucleotides agree with TRBD2. The CDR3 has 15 amino acids. Losses at the gene ends were 1 base for V and 5 bases for J; bases not matched to a gene: 6. CDR1 and CDR2 (germline): MGHRA, YSYEKL. CDR3 bases read: TGCGCCAGCAGCCAAGGGCTAGCGGTGAGAGATACG. Amino acids: CASSQGLAVRDT. The full CDR3 protein is CASSQGLAVRDTQYF.

This clone was seen repeatedly, ten times or more. Read coverage stops 3 residues before the CDR3 terminus; the germline J gene supplies the remainder. This sequence joins TRBV29-1 and TRBJ2-3; D might be TRBD2 (6 bases). In germline, CDR1 is SQVTM, CDR2 ANQGSEA. The CDR3 spans 16 residues. V lost 6 bases and J lost 1, with 20 bases in between. The part of the CDR3 DNA that was read is TGCAGCGTCGCATCGCTGACTAGTCATGGCACAGATACG. This gives the protein CSVASLTSHGTDT. The full CDR3 is CSVASLTSHGTDTQYF.

This clone was seen many times. CDR3 sequence: CASSLDSAGDGYTF. Partial CDR3 DNA: TGTGCCAGCAGCTTAGATTCGGCAGGGGATGGC. The chain combines TRBV7-8 with TRBJ1-2; D may be TRBD1 (6 bases). The read gets to within 3 residues of the CDR3 end, and the germline J gene fills in the rest. The germline V and J ends were trimmed by 1 base and 6 bases, with 12 bases remaining between them. The germline V gene has CDR1 SGHVS and CDR2 FQNEAQ. CDR3 length: 14 amino acids.

The table lists this clone with many counts. The read stops 3 residues short of the end of the CDR3; the missing end is completed from the germline J gene. V usage is TRBV11-2 and J usage is TRBJ2-7, with 12 positions matching TRBD2. Germline trimming cut 5 bases from V and 5 bases from J; bases unmatched to any gene: 7. The CDR3 sequence is 15 residues long. Germline loops: CDR1 SGHAT, CDR2 FQNNGV. The DNA read from the CDR3 is TGTGCCAGCAGCGGAGCTAGCGGGAGGGGGAACGAG. This codes for CASSGASGRGNE. The whole CDR3 is CASSGASGRGNEQYF.

In its sample, this clone was seen many times. The CDR3 extends 3 residues past the end of the read, so its final part is completed from the germline J gene. The rearrangement uses TRBV19 and TRBJ1-5, with 7 bases fitting TRBD1. Looked up from germline, CDR1 is LNHDA and CDR2 is SQIVND (reference sequence). The CDR3 extends over 15 amino acids. J lost 5 bases, V lost 6 bases, and 10 bases had no gene match. The DNA read from the CDR3 is TGTGCCAGTAGATATAGGAGGACAGGCGATCAGCCC. Translated, it gives CASRYRRTGDQP. From start to end, the CDR3 is CASRYRRTGDQPQHF.

This clone was detected ten times or more. Read coverage stops 3 residues before the CDR3 terminus; the germline J gene supplies the remainder. V and J are TRBV20-1 and TRBJ2-1, with D possibly TRBD2 on 7 matching bases. The V end lost 3 bases, the J end lost 3 bases, and 12 bases lay between the germline ends. The CDR3 totals 14 residues. Germline values: CDR1 DFQATT, CDR2 SNEGSKA (reference sequence). The CDR3 spells CSARRGGGYNEQFF. CDR3 DNA (partial): TGCAGTGCTAGGAGGGGGGGAGGCTACAATGAG.

This clone was seen ten or more times. The sequenced CDR3 bases are TGTGCCAGTAGTAACAGGGTCGGGTCTAACACTGAA. Translated: CASSNRVGSNTE. The complete CDR3 sequence is CASSNRVGSNTEAFF. V gene TRBV19 combines with J gene TRBJ1-1; a weak D match, TRBD1 (6 bases). The CDR3 extends 3 residues past the end of the read, so its final part is completed from the germline J gene. V shed 4 bases and J shed 2 bases, with 14 bases lying between them. Germline assignment: CDR1 LNHDA and CDR2 SQIVND (reference sequence). CDR3 length equals 15 residues.